The 21 T cell receptor beta chains given below trace back to one sample, sequenced in a study of regulatory T cells in long-lasting Graves disease. Building of the TCR beta libraries involved iRepertoire HTBI primers and Arm-PCR of CDR3 regions. TCRdb processed the multiplex PCR reads anew with MiXCR; each CDR3 protein has one entry. The table lists more than 300,000 distinct CDR3 sequences, around 16% of them singletons. Time point denoted: newly diagnosed GD, antithyroid drugs for less than 3 months. After RNA was extracted from PBMCs, the TCR library was made from it. These records were also assigned to another study, of T cells in Graves' hyperthyroidism and ophthalmopathy.

The source was peripheral blood mononuclear cells (PBMCs), collected at new diagnosis, from a patient treated with antithyroid drugs. These receptors were obtained from a woman between 18 and 29 years old with Graves disease.

This clonotype was recorded many times. This chain connects TRBV5-6 to TRBJ1-5, with D perhaps matching TRBD1 (6 bases). Germline V gene data show CDR1 as SGHDT and CDR2 as YYEEEE. The CDR3 has 16 amino acids. V lost 5 bases and J 0 bases, leaving 15 bases between the germline ends. The CDR3, as DNA: TGTGCCAGCAGGGTGTGGGGGACACTTAGCAATCAGCCCCAGCATTTT. Its protein product is CASRVWGTLSNQPQHF.

The chain employs TRBV19 and TRBJ2-1, with D tentatively TRBD2 (6 bases). The germline CDR1 and CDR2 sequences are LNHDA and SQIVND (reference sequence). Trimming removed 7 bases from V and 0 bases from J, with 16 bases in between. The CDR3 length is 16 residues. The CDR3 here is CASTKGRDTSYNEQFF. The CDR3 nucleotides are TGTGCCAGTACCAAGGGGCGGGATACCTCCTACAATGAGCAGTTCTTC.

On this clonotype: A much larger clone lies one base from this, so it may be a read error. Lacking the conserved final phenylalanine or tryptophan, this CDR3 likely reflects a read error. The rearrangement joins TRBV5-6 to TRBJ1-5, with D perhaps matching TRBD1 (6 bases). Germline lookup yields CDR1 SGHDT and CDR2 YYEEEE. V lost 5 bases, J lost 7 bases, and 22 bases lay in between. The CDR3 has 16 amino acids. CDR3 sequence: CASRNYGRGADQPQHS. CDR3 nucleotides: TGTGCCAGCAGGAATTACGGACGGGGGGCTGACCAGCCCCAGCATTCT.

This clonotype was recorded many times. The chain employs TRBV30 and TRBJ1-1; no clear D gene. Germline V gene lookup returns CDR1 GTSNPN and CDR2 SVGIG (reference sequence). Trimming left V 0 bases short and J 2 bases short, with 7 bases between. The CDR3 contains 13 residues. The CDR3 region has the DNA TGTGCCTGGAGTGTACGAGGAAACACTGAAGCTTTCTTT. This gives the protein CAWSVRGNTEAFF.

This clonotype came up many times. The CDR3 loop reads CASSLFEGTEAFF. CDR3 bases: TGTGCCAGCAGCTTATTTGAGGGGACTGAAGCTTTCTTT. The rearrangement links TRBV11-2 to TRBJ1-1; maybe TRBD1 (5 bases). Per the germline V gene, CDR1 is SGHAT and CDR2 is FQNNGV. CDR3 length equals 13 residues. Between the trimmed V and J ends, which lost 2 bases and 5 bases, there was a span of 9 bases.

This clonotype was detected many times. CDR3 DNA: TGCAGCGCCTGGGCAAGACCTGAAGCTTTCTTT. Translating it yields CSAWARPEAFF. The chain combines TRBV29-1 with TRBJ1-1; D is undetermined. The CDR3 is made up of 11 amino acids. Per germline, CDR1 SQVTM and CDR2 ANQGSEA. Trimming shortened V by 7 bases and J by 6 bases, and 12 bases separated the two germline ends.

The table lists this clonotype with many counts. The gene calls are TRBV29-1 and TRBJ2-1; 8 bases align to TRBD1. V shed 6 bases and J 4 bases; nucleotides not matched to a gene: 14. The CDR3 runs 16 residues. The germline gives CDR1 SQVTM, CDR2 ANQGSEA. DNA for the CDR3: TGCAGCGTAGAGGCCCCGGACAGGGAGGTTTACAATGAGCAGTTCTTC. As protein: CSVEAPDREVYNEQFF.

In its sample, this clonotype was seen many times. The genes are TRBV20-1 and TRBJ1-5; no clear D gene. Deletions cut 3 bases from V and 3 bases from J, with 6 bases between. The V gene's germline CDR1 is DFQATT and CDR2 SNEGSKA (reference sequence). CDR3 length: 12 amino acids. CDR3 DNA sequence: TGCAGTGCTAGTCGGGTCAATCAGCCCCAGCATTTT. Translation gives CSASRVNQPQHF.

This clonotype was recorded at least ten times. The junction does not match germline at one end; this may be a read error. The chain uses TRBV5-1 and TRBJ2-7, with 7 bases fitting TRBD1. CDR3 size: 13 residues. Germline V CDR1 and CDR2: SGHRS, YFSETQ. This CDR3 is CASTLRQGYEQYF. CDR3 bases: TGCGCCAGCACCTTGCGACAGGGCTACGAGCAGTACTTC.

The chain links TRBV14 to TRBJ2-1, with 8 bases fitting TRBD2. The CDR3 length is 18 residues. From germline, CDR1 is SGHDN and CDR2 FVKESK. V shed 0 bases, J shed 4 bases, and the junction held 11 bases outside the gene matches. The CDR3 coding sequence is TGTGCCAGCAGCCAAGATGTCGGGAGGGGTTGGTCGTACAATGAGCAGTTCTTC. Translation: CASSQDVGRGWSYNEQFF.

This clonotype was detected ten times or more. This chain connects TRBV28 to TRBJ2-7; 9 bases agree with TRBD1. The V segment lost 7 bases and the J segment 2 bases; nucleotides outside the gene matches: 9. The CDR3 runs 15 residues. Per the germline V gene, CDR1 is MDHEN and CDR2 is SYDVKM. Here the CDR3 reads CASTGRDREAYEQYF. DNA for the CDR3: TGTGCCAGCACAGGTAGGGACAGGGAGGCCTACGAGCAGTACTTC.

V is TRBV7-3 and J is TRBJ1-2; 7 nucleotides align to TRBD1. The CDR3 is 14 amino acids. V shed 5 bases, J shed 8 bases, and the junction held 11 bases outside the gene matches. Germline-derived CDR1 and CDR2 are SGHTA and FQGTGA. In nucleotides, the CDR3 is TGTGCCAGCAGCCCGTCGACAGGGAACAACGGCTACACCTTC. Translated, it gives CASSPSTGNNGYTF. The whole variable domain, remainder taken from reference TRBV7-3 and TRBJ1-2, is GAGVSQTPSNKVTEKGKYVELRCDPISGHTALYWYRQSLGQGPEFLIYFQGTGAADDSGLPNDRFFAVRPEGSVSTLKIQRTERGDSAVYLCASSPSTGNNGYTFGSGTRLTVV.

This clonotype was observed at least ten times. The chain has TRBV20-1 and TRBJ1-4; D might be TRBD1 (6 bases). V gave up 4 bases and J gave up 4 bases, with 13 bases separating them. Germline values: CDR1 DFQATT, CDR2 SNEGSKA (reference sequence). The CDR3 is 14 residues long. The CDR3 loop reads CSATGAGGNEKLFF. CDR3 in DNA: TGCAGTGCTACAGGGGCCGGGGGTAATGAAAAACTGTTTTTT.

In this sample, this clonotype turned up many times. This chain connects TRBV5-1 to TRBJ1-6, with D possibly TRBD1 on 5 matching bases. The germline V gene encodes CDR1 SGHRS and CDR2 YFSETQ. V dropped 4 bases and J dropped 2 bases, with 13 bases sitting between them. This CDR3 region has 16 residues. The CDR3 nucleotides are TGCGCCAGCAGCGATATTGGGGCCACCTATAATTCACCCCTCCACTTT. It is translated as CASSDIGATYNSPLHF.

At least ten counts were recorded for this clonotype. The rearrangement uses TRBV6-2 or TRBV6-3 and TRBJ2-7, with D perhaps matching TRBD2 (7 bases). CDR1 and CDR2 (germline): MNHEY, SVGEGT. V was cut by 10 bases and J by 2 bases, with 18 bases left in between. This CDR3 is built from 14 residues. Here the CDR3 reads CATLGGGRPYEQYF. The CDR3 nucleotides read TGTGCCACCTTGGGGGGCGGGAGACCCTACGAGCAGTACTTC.

The table lists this clonotype with many counts. The V and J genes are TRBV28 and TRBJ1-2; D is unclear. This CDR3 spans 13 amino acids. Trimming stripped 8 bases from V and 3 bases from J, with 13 bases between. Per germline, CDR1 MDHEN and CDR2 SYDVKM. Written as DNA, the CDR3 is TGTGCCAGCGCCCGGGCGTACGACTATGGCTACACCTTC. Residues: CASARAYDYGYTF.

This clonotype was seen ten or more times. The chain is built from TRBV5-1 and TRBJ2-3; D unclear. Germline loops: CDR1 SGHRS, CDR2 YFSETQ. V gave up 4 bases and J gave up 1 base, with 13 bases separating them. The CDR3 has 15 residues. CDR3 amino acids: CASSPAVAGTDTQYF. In DNA form, the CDR3 reads TGCGCCAGCAGCCCCGCGGTGGCCGGCACAGATACGCAGTATTTT. Based on the CDR3 plus reference TRBV5-1 and TRBJ2-3, the full variable domain is KAGVTQTPRYLIKTRGQQVTLSCSPISGHRSVSWYQQTPGQGLQFLFEYFSETQRNKGNFPGRFSGRQFSNSRSEMNVSTLELGDSALYLCASSPAVAGTDTQYFGPGTRLTVL.

This clonotype was seen at least ten times. The CDR3 loop reads CASSPDGYEQYF. DNA for the CDR3: TGTGCCAGCAGCCCCGATGGATACGAGCAGTACTTC. V is TRBV7-3 and J is TRBJ2-7, with unresolved D. V was shortened by 5 bases and J by 4 bases, with 9 bases between the two germline ends. The germline CDR1 and CDR2 sequences are SGHTA and FQGTGA. This CDR3 has 12 residues.

This clonotype has ten or more counts. The chain combines TRBV20-1 with TRBJ1-1, with TRBD1 matching over 9 bases. Germline loops: CDR1 DFQATT, CDR2 SNEGSKA (reference sequence). This CDR3 spans 13 amino acids. V shed 4 bases and J 6 bases; nucleotides not matched to a gene: 6. This chain's CDR3 is CSAKTGGVAEAFF. CDR3 DNA: TGCAGTGCTAAGACAGGGGGTGTAGCTGAAGCTTTCTTT.

This clonotype has just a few counts. The rearrangement uses TRBV15 and TRBJ1-4; 9 bases map to TRBD1. The germline V gene encodes CDR1 LNHNV and CDR2 YYDKDF (reference sequence). The trim removed 0 bases at V and 7 bases at J, leaving 3 bases unmatched. CDR3 size: 15 residues. CDR3 sequence: CATSREQGAGEKLFF. CDR3 DNA sequence: TGTGCCACCAGCAGAGAACAGGGGGCAGGTGAAAAACTGTTTTTT.

The CDR3 loop reads CASSPVTSGRLHNEQFF. CDR3 bases: TGTGCCAGCAGCCCCGTAACTAGCGGGAGATTACACAATGAGCAGTTCTTC. V gene TRBV5-6 combines with J gene TRBJ2-1, with 11 bases that match TRBD2. Germline trimming cut 4 bases from V and 5 bases from J; bases unmatched to any gene: 11. Germline assignment: CDR1 SGHDT and CDR2 YYEEEE. This CDR3 is built from 17 residues.